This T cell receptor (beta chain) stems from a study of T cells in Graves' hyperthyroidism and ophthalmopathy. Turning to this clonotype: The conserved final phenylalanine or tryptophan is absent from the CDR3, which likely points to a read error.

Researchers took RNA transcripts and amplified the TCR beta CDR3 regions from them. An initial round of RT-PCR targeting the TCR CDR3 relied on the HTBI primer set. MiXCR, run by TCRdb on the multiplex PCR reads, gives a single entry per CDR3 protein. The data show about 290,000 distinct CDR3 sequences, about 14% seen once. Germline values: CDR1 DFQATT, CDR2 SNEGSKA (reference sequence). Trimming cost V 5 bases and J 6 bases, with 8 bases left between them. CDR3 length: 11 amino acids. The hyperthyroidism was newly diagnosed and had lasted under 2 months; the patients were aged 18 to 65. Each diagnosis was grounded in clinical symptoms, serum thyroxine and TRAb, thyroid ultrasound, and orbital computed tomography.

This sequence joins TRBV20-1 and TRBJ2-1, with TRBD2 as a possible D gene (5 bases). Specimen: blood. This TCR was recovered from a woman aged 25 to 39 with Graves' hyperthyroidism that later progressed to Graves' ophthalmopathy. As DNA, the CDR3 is TGCAGTGCTCCACTAGGCAATGAGCAGTTCTCC. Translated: CSAPLGNEQFS.